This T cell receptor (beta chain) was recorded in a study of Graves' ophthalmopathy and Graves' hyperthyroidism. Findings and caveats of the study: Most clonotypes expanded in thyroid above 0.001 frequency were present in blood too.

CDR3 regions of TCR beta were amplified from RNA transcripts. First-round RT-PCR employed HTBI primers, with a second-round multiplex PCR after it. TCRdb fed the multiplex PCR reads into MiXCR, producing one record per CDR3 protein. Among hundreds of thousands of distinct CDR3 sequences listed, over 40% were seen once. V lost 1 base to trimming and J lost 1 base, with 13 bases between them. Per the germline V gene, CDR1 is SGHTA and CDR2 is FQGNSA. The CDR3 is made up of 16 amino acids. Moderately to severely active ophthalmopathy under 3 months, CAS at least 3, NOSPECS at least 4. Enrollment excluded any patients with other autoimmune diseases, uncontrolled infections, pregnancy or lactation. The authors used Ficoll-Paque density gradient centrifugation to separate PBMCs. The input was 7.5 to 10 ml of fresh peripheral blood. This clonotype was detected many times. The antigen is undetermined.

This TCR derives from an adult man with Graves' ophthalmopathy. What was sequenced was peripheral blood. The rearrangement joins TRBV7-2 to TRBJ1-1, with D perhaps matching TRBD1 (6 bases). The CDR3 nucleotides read TGTGCCAGCAGCTTAGTTGGCAGGGGACAGAACACTGAAGCTTTCTTT. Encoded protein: CASSLVGRGQNTEAFF.